The clone carrying this T cell receptor (beta chain) was counted between two and nine times. These data are taken from a study of OX40 agonist ivuxolimab in advanced cancers. In the study overall: Patients received intravenous ivuxolimab every 2 weeks at 0.01 to 10 mg/kg.

Trimming took off 6 bases at V and 6 bases at J, with 8 bases between the two ends. The CDR3 spans 12 residues. Looked up from germline, CDR1 is SEHNR and CDR2 is FQNEAQ (reference sequence). Generated by immunoSEQ multiplex PCR, the TCRdb table keeps only in-frame clones and is missing some. The repertoire holds roughly 25,000 clones, with 81% as singletons. The sequence came from an adult with an advanced solid tumor such as melanoma, head and neck, liver or kidney cancer. The rearrangement joins TRBV7-9 to TRBJ2-2, with TRBD2 as a possible D gene (6 bases). Sequenced here: CD4+ or CD8+ T cells sorted from blood, sampled in a trial of the OX40 agonist ivuxolimab. The CDR3 sequence: CASSPSAGELFF. DNA of the CDR3: TGTGCCAGCAGTCCTAGCGCCGGGGAGCTGTTTTTT.